This T cell receptor (beta chain) derives from a study of identical twins. Each CDR3 protein gets one entry after TCRdb re-called the 5' RACE reads with MiXCR. Of about 790,000 distinct CDR3 sequences listed, 15% to 20% are singletons. The CDR3 has 14 residues. Germline trimming cut 6 bases from V and 6 bases from J; bases unmatched to any gene: 7. In germline, CDR1 is KGHDR, CDR2 SFDVKD. The sample also formed part of further work on T cells expressing NK-cell markers.

Sequences were obtained from PBMCs. This receptor was identified in a woman between 18 and 29 years old in good health. The J gene is TRBJ2-7, the V gene TRBV24-1; 10 bases map to TRBD1. The CDR3, as DNA: TGTGCCACCAGTCCGGGACAGGGGAAGAGCGAGCAGTACTTC. Translation gives CATSPGQGKSEQYF.